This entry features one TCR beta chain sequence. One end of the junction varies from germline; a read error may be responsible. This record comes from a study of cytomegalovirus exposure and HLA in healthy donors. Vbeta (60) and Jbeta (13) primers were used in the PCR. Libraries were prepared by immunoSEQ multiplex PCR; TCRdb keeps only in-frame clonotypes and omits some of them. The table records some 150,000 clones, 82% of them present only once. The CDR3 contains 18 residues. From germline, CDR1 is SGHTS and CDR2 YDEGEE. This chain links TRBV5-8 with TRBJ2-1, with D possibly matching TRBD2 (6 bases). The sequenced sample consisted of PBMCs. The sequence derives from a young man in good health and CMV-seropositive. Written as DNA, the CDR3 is TGTGCCAGCAGCTTAATGGCCGCCGCTAGCGCCACCTACAATGGGCAGTTCTTC. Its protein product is CASSLMAAASATYNGQFF.